This T cell receptor (beta chain) was identified in a study of sequential checkpoint blockade in melanoma. As concerns this clone: Other DNA sequences in this specimen translate into the identical CDR3.

This table comes from immunoSEQ multiplex PCR, and its TCRdb copy is limited to in-frame clones, with some not included. This table has fewer than 2,500 clones, approximately 15% appearing once. CDR3 length: 13 residues. V was shortened by 6 bases and J by 4 bases, with 12 bases between the two germline ends. Regarding treatment: randomized to nivolumab then ipilimumab (arm A) or the reverse (arm B). The V and J genes are TRBV23-1 and TRBJ1-1; no firm D call. TRBV23-1 is an ORF; its function is uncertain. This clonotype was obtained from a human donor with melanoma. The starting material was tumor tissue (inferred from file names), obtained from a patient given nivolumab and ipilimumab in sequence. Here the CDR3 reads CASSLDVFTEAFF. The CDR3 bases are TGCGCCAGCAGCTTGGACGTTTTCACTGAAGCTTTCTTT.